Many counts were recorded for the clone carrying this T cell receptor (beta chain). None of the patients had undergone any treatment ahead of thyroid surgery. The sample comes from a study of metastatic and nonmetastatic thyroid tumors. Overall study context: Repertoires were compared across blood and tumor or nodule tissue from malignant and benign thyroid patients.

From the PCR reads, TCRdb re-called clones with MiXCR. The sample has roughly 70,000 clones, 18% seen once. The germline V gene has CDR1 SGHAT and CDR2 FQNNGV. After removal of 5 bases from V and 0 bases from J, the junction contained 7 bases not matched to a gene. The CDR3 totals 17 residues. Sequencing input: blood. The gene calls are TRBV11-2 and TRBJ1-5; 10 nucleotides match TRBD1. The sequence derives from a female donor with papillary thyroid cancer or a benign thyroid nodule (not recorded which). Some clones in this sample may be carry-over from other donors' samples. The CDR3 here is CASSPGTGANSNQPQHF. The DNA of the CDR3 is TGTGCCAGCAGCCCGGGGACAGGGGCTAATAGCAATCAGCCCCAGCATTTT.